Listed here are 3 T cell receptor beta chains from one sample, sequenced in a study of cytomegalovirus exposure and HLA in healthy donors. The study ran its PCR with 60 Vbeta and 13 Jbeta primers. TCRdb keeps only in-frame clones here, not all; method: immunoSEQ multiplex PCR. In total, the table holds about 41,000 clones. Sequencing input: PBMCs. The receptors stem from a man aged 25 to 40 in good health and CMV-seronegative.

On this clone itself: The same CDR3 also results from other DNA sequences found in this sample. CDR3 in amino acids: CASSIEGVPNTGELFF. For the CDR3, the DNA is TGTGCCAGTAGTATTGAAGGGGTTCCGAACACCGGGGAGCTGTTTTTT. The chain has TRBV19 and TRBJ2-2; TRBD1 is a possible D gene (5 bases). Trimming removed 3 bases from V and 0 bases from J, with 11 bases in between. CDR3 length: 16 amino acids. Germline values: CDR1 LNHDA, CDR2 SQIVND (reference sequence).

The rearrangement links TRBV7-6 to TRBJ2-2; 7 bases align to TRBD1. V lost 7 bases to trimming and J lost 0 bases; unmatched junction nucleotides: 14. The germline gives CDR1 SGHVS, CDR2 FNYEAQ. The CDR3 contains 18 residues. DNA of the CDR3: TGTGCCAGCACCCCAAAGGGGGCGACAGCCTCGAACACCGGGGAGCTGTTTTTT. It translates to CASTPKGATASNTGELFF.

The rearrangement links TRBV7-9 to TRBJ2-7; 9 bases fit TRBD1. Germline lookup yields CDR1 SEHNR and CDR2 FQNEAQ (reference sequence). With V trimmed by 10 bases and J by 5 bases, 12 bases remained unmatched. This CDR3 is built from 14 residues. The CDR3 sequence: CATLSGTGYHEQYF. The CDR3 coding sequence is TGTGCCACCCTCAGTGGGACAGGGTACCACGAGCAGTACTTC.